This TCR beta chain was recovered during a study of CD8+CD57+ T cells in acquired aplastic anemia. Germline CDR1 reads SGHDT; CDR2 reads YYEEEE. The CDR3 extends over 15 amino acids. V gave up 1 base and J gave up 7 bases, with 14 bases separating them. Genomic DNA templated the TCR beta VDJ and CDR3 profiling. MiXCR, run by TCRdb on the reads, gives a single entry per CDR3 protein. The table shows 450,000 to 600,000 distinct CDR3 sequences, with around a third occurring only once. All patients picked for sequencing had shown, by flow cytometry, an expansion of CD8+CD57+ cells. Each of the patients presented with severe acquired aplastic anemia. Each patient gave a blood sample that was collected before any therapy had been received.

This clonotype was sampled from a human donor with aplastic anemia. V gene TRBV5-6 combines with J gene TRBJ2-2, with D perhaps TRBD1 (6 bases). The sequenced material came from sorted CD4+, CD8+, or CD8+CD57+ T cells (not recorded which) from PBMCs. CDR3 nucleotide sequence: TGTGCCAGCAGCTTGACGTGGCAGGGGAACGGGGAGCTGTTTTTT. Protein: CASSLTWQGNGELFF.